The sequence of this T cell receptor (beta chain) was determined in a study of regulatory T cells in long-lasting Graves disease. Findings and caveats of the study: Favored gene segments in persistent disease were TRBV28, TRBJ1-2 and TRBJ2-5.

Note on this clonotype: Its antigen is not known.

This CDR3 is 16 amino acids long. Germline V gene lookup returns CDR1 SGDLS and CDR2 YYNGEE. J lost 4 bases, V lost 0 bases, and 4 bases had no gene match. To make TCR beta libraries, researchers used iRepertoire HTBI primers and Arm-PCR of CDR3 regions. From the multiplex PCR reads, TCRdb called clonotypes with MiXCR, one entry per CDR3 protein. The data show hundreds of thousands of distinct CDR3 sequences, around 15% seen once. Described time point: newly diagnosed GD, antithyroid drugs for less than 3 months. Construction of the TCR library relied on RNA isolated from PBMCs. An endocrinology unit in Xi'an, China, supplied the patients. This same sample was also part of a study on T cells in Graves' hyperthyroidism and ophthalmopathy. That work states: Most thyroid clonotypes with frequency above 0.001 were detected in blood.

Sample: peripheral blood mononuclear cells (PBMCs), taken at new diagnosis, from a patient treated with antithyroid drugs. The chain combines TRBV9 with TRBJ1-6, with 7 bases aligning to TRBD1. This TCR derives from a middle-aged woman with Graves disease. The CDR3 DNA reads TGTGCCAGCAGCGTAGAGACAGGGTTTTATAATTCACCCCTCCACTTT. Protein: CASSVETGFYNSPLHF.